One and the same sample provided the 16 T cell receptor beta chains below, sequenced in a study of T-cell reconstitution after alpha-beta-depleted transplantation in children. Unique molecular identifiers were incorporated when the TCRbeta library was constructed. TCRdb recomputed calls from the PCR reads with MiXCR, one row per CDR3 protein. The repertoire includes around 190,000 distinct CDR3 sequences, approximately 6.9% of them detected once, and 5.5% sits in the top ten. This specimen was PBMCs, taken before TCRalphabeta/CD19-depleted stem cell transplant. The origin of the receptors is a boy between 2 and 10 years old with acute lymphoblastic leukemia, due to receive a stem cell transplant.

This clonotype was seen ten or more times. The chain combines TRBV20-1 with TRBJ2-5; D is perhaps TRBD1 (5 bases). This CDR3 is 14 amino acids long. Germline V gene sequence: CDR1 DFQATT, CDR2 SNEGSKA (reference sequence). Trimming removed 5 bases from V and 0 bases from J, with 13 bases in between. CDR3 amino acids: CSASTWGNQETQYF. The CDR3 DNA sequence: TGCAGTGCTTCGACTTGGGGCAACCAAGAGACCCAGTACTTC.

In this sample, this clonotype turned up many times. The chain recombines TRBV7-9 with TRBJ2-1; D not certain. Looked up from germline, CDR1 is SEHNR and CDR2 is FQNEAQ (reference sequence). This CDR3 has 11 residues. The ends were cut back, 1 base at V and 14 bases at J, with 9 bases in the middle. CDR3 DNA sequence: TGTGCCAGCAGCTTAGTGGGTAGTAAGTTCTTC. Its translation is CASSLVGSKFF. The entire variable domain, with the rest obtained from reference TRBV7-9 and TRBJ2-1, is as follows: DTGVSQNPRHKITKRGQNVTFRCDPISEHNRLYWYRQTLGQGPEFLTYFQNEAQLEKSRLLSDRFSAERPKGSFSTLEIQRTEQGDSAMYLCASSLVGSKFFGPGTRLTVL.

In its sample, this clonotype was seen a few times. The rearrangement links TRBV7-3 to TRBJ2-2; D is uncertain. Germline V lookup: CDR1 SGHTA, CDR2 FQGTGA. The CDR3 runs 13 residues. The V gene lost 5 bases and the J gene lost 1 base, with 5 bases spanning the gap. The chain's CDR3 is CASSPRNTGELFF. The CDR3 DNA sequence: TGTGCCAGCAGCCCGAGGAACACCGGGGAGCTGTTTTTT.

This clonotype was observed many times. This chain joins TRBV20-1 and TRBJ2-6; maybe TRBD2 (6 bases). This CDR3 spans 14 amino acids. Germline V CDR1 and CDR2: DFQATT, SNEGSKA (reference sequence). Trimming left V 6 bases short and J 0 bases short, with 9 bases between. CDR3 nucleotide sequence: TGCAGTGCAGACGGGAGCTCTGGGGCCAACGTCCTGACTTTC. The encoded protein is CSADGSSGANVLTF.

The chain links TRBV4-3 to TRBJ2-1, with TRBD2 matching 8 bases. Trimming removed 3 bases from V and 6 bases from J; junction bases left unmatched: 7. This CDR3 has 15 residues. CDR1 is LGHNA, CDR2 YSLEER, per germline. The CDR3 here is CASSQSGGIGNEQFF. The CDR3 nucleotides are TGCGCCAGCAGCCAGAGCGGGGGAATCGGCAATGAGCAGTTCTTC.

This clonotype was observed many times. V usage is TRBV27 and J usage is TRBJ2-7, with 10 positions matching TRBD1. J was trimmed by 10 bases and V by 4 bases; bases with no gene match: 7. Per the germline V gene, CDR1 is MNHEY and CDR2 is SMNVEV (reference sequence). The CDR3 has 13 amino acids. CDR3 coding DNA: TGTGCCAGCAGTTCCCACCGGGACAGGGGACAGTACTTC. This codes for CASSSHRDRGQYF.

This clonotype was seen ten or more times. The V call is TRBV7-8, the J call TRBJ2-7, with 15 bases lining up with TRBD2. Germline assignment: CDR1 SGHVS and CDR2 FQNEAQ. The length of the CDR3 is 19 residues. The V and J ends lost 5 bases and 1 base, in that order; junction bases with no gene match: 12. The CDR3 sequence: CASSAGLAGGFTKSYEQYF. CDR3 bases: TGTGCCAGCAGCGCGGGACTAGCGGGGGGATTTACAAAATCCTACGAGCAGTACTTC.

This clonotype was seen more than once but under ten times. The chain employs TRBV20-1 and TRBJ1-2, with 10 bases matching TRBD1. The germline CDR1 and CDR2 sequences are DFQATT and SNEGSKA (reference sequence). CDR3 size: 14 residues. Germline trimming cut 3 bases from V and 3 bases from J; bases unmatched to any gene: 4. DNA of the CDR3: TGCAGTGCTAGCGGACAGGGGGGCCACTATGGCTACACCTTC. As protein: CSASGQGGHYGYTF.

On this clonotype itself: One base away lies a much larger clone, so this may be a sequencing read error. The CDR3 loop reads CDSSFEQGRGTDTQYF. Written as DNA, the CDR3 is TGTGACAGCAGCTTCGAACAGGGGAGGGGCACAGATACGCAGTATTTT. The chain has TRBV11-2 and TRBJ2-3, with D perhaps matching TRBD1 or TRBD2 (7 bases each). CDR3 length: 16 amino acids. Germline lookup yields CDR1 SGHAT and CDR2 FQNNGV.

This clonotype was observed at least ten times. This chain uses TRBV7-9 with TRBJ2-7; the match to TRBD2 covers 11 bases. CDR3 length: 16 amino acids. The V and J ends lost 4 bases and 1 base, in that order; junction bases with no gene match: 6. CDR1 and CDR2 (germline): SEHNR, FQNEAQ (reference sequence). The CDR3 protein is CASSSGGLAASYEQYF. The CDR3 DNA reads as TGTGCCAGCAGCTCAGGGGGACTAGCGGCGTCCTACGAGCAGTACTTC.

This clonotype was seen a handful of times. J is TRBJ2-3 and V is TRBV12-3 or TRBV12-4, with 7 nucleotides matching TRBD2. The CDR3 runs to 19 residues. V was clipped by 2 bases and J by 1 base; unmatched bases: 15. The CDR3 sequence is CASSLYPGTQGGGTDTQYF. The CDR3 DNA sequence: TGTGCCAGCAGTTTATATCCCGGGACTCAGGGAGGGGGCACAGATACGCAGTATTTT.

This clonotype was found many times. The V call is TRBV7-2, the J call TRBJ2-1; D is unclear. The germline V gene encodes CDR1 SGHTA and CDR2 FQGNSA. The CDR3 runs to 15 residues. V was shortened by 5 bases and J by 0 bases, with 11 bases between the two germline ends. The CDR3 nucleotides read TGTGCCAGCAGCCCCTACCCGGCCTCCTACAATGAGCAGTTCTTC. As protein: CASSPYPASYNEQFF. The whole variable domain, filled in from reference TRBV7-2 and TRBJ2-1, reads GAGVSQSPSNKVTEKGKDVELRCDPISGHTALYWYRQSLGQGLEFLIYFQGNSAPDKSGLPSDRFSAERTGGSVSTLTIQRTQQEDSAVYLCASSPYPASYNEQFFGPGTRLTVL.

At least ten counts were recorded for this clonotype. J is TRBJ2-3 and V is TRBV20-1; 9 nucleotides agree with TRBD2. This CDR3 spans 14 amino acids. With 1 base clipped from V and 8 bases from J, the junction kept 7 bases outside the gene matches. The germline V gene encodes CDR1 DFQATT and CDR2 SNEGSKA (reference sequence). The DNA for the CDR3 is TGCAGTGCTAGAGGAGCTAGCGGGATCGTTACGCAGTATTTT. Residues: CSARGASGIVTQYF.

This clonotype was detected ten times or more. This chain links TRBV28 with TRBJ2-3, with TRBD1 matching over 8 bases. Germline CDR1 MDHEN, CDR2 SYDVKM. Trimming at V came to 4 bases and at J to 4 bases, leaving 10 bases not matched to a gene. The CDR3 loop spans 16 amino acids. Written as DNA, the CDR3 is TGTGCCAGCAGTTCGACCCCGCAGGGGGCTTCAGATACGCAGTATTTT. Translating it yields CASSSTPQGASDTQYF.

For the CDR3, the DNA is TGCAGTGCTAGAGATCGGGGGGAGGGTTACACCTTC. Its translation is CSARDRGEGYTF. This rearrangement joins TRBV20-1 to TRBJ1-2, with a possible D match to TRBD1 (5 bases). This CDR3 spans 12 amino acids. Germline V lookup: CDR1 DFQATT, CDR2 SNEGSKA (reference sequence). Trimming left V 0 bases short and J 11 bases short, with 13 bases between.

This clonotype was counted at least ten times. The rearrangement links TRBV7-9 to TRBJ1-2; D is possibly TRBD1 (5 bases). Trimming left V 5 bases short and J 7 bases short, with 20 bases between. The length of the CDR3 is 15 residues. Germline lookup yields CDR1 SEHNR and CDR2 FQNEAQ (reference sequence). As DNA, the CDR3 is TGTGCCAGCAGCCTGTTTTCAAGGGACGGGGGTGGCTACACCTTC. Amino acids: CASSLFSRDGGGYTF.